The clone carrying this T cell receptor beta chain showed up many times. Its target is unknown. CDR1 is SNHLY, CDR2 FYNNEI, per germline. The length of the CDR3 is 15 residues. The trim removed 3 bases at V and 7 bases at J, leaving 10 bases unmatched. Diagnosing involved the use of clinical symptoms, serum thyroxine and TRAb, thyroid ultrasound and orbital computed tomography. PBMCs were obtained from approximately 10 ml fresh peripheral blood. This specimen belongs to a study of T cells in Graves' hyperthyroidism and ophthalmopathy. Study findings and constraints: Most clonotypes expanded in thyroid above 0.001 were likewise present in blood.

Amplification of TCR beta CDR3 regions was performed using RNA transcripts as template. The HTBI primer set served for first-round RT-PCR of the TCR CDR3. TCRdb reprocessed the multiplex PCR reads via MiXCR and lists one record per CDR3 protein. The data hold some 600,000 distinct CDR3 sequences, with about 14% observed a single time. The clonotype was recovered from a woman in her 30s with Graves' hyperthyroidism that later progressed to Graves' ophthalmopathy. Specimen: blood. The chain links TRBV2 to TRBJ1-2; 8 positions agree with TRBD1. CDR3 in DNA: TGTGCCAGCAGTGAGAGACAGGGGACACTGGCTGGCTACACCTTC. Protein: CASSERQGTLAGYTF.